The clone carrying this T cell receptor (beta chain) was observed a few times. The antigen remains unidentified. This sample stems from a study of beta chain features in type 1 diabetes. At the level of the study: The patients were much like the healthy donors in age, gender and cell yields.

CDR3 length equals 16 residues. Germline loops: CDR1 SGDLS, CDR2 YYNGEE. The V gene lost 0 bases and the J gene lost 3 bases, with 13 bases spanning the gap. Study conclusions and caveats: TCRB CDR3s were moderately but significantly shorter in Type 1 diabetes patients in all four CD4+ subsets. Short templates might get an advantage during PCR, and this would be equal in patients and controls. Naive, central memory and regulatory TCRB repertoires appeared more similar among patients than healthy donors.

The sequenced template was cDNA made from the entire isolated RNA. Clones were sequenced by immunoSEQ multiplex PCR, and TCRdb holds only the in-frame ones, with some missing. Among roughly 150,000 clones listed, 8.5% to 10% were seen once. CD4+ cells of the naive, central memory, regulatory and stem cell-like memory types were sorted via CD45RO/CCR7/CD25/CD127/CD95/CD27. What was sequenced was central memory CD4+ T cells from blood. The V and J genes are TRBV9 and TRBJ2-1; weak D call: TRBD2 (6 bases). The receptor was isolated from a woman in her 30s with type 1 diabetes. The CDR3 DNA follows: TGTGCCAGCAGCGTAGCCTCGGGACTGTTCTACAATGAGCAGTTCTTC. Translated: CASSVASGLFYNEQFF.